Below, 6 T cell receptor beta chains from the same sample are listed, as sequenced in a study of response to subunit inactivated influenza vaccine. Via MiXCR, TCRdb re-called the RT-PCR reads, giving one row per CDR3 protein. The table includes under 200,000 distinct CDR3 sequences, 12% detected once. This same sample was also part of a study on T cells expressing NK-cell markers. That source adds: Production of TCR beta cDNA relied on 5'RACE template switching with UMIs.

Source: CD8+ T cells sorted from PBMCs, taken less than 13 days after vaccination. The receptors originated from a man over 45 who received an inactivated influenza vaccine.

This clonotype was picked up a small number of times. V gene TRBV28 combines with J gene TRBJ2-3; TRBD2 agrees at 13 bases. J gave up 2 bases and V 6 bases, and 5 bases lay outside the gene matches. Per the germline V gene, CDR1 is MDHEN and CDR2 is SYDVKM. This CDR3 has 16 amino acids. DNA of the CDR3: TGTGCCAGCAGACCGACTAGCGGGAGGCTCACAGATACGCAGTATTTT. This codes for CASRPTSGRLTDTQYF.

This clonotype was counted many times. V usage is TRBV28 and J usage is TRBJ2-5, with 10 bases identical to TRBD2. V lost 3 bases, J lost 2 bases, and 6 bases stayed unmatched. The germline V gene has CDR1 MDHEN and CDR2 SYDVKM. The CDR3 is 16 amino acids. CDR3 residues: CASSLLLAGIQETQYF. CDR3 nucleotide sequence: TGTGCCAGCAGTTTGTTACTAGCGGGGATACAAGAGACCCAGTACTTC.

The chain joins TRBV6-5 to TRBJ2-3; 7 nucleotides line up with TRBD2. CDR1 is MNHEY, CDR2 SVGAGI, per germline. V shed 2 bases, J shed 1 base, and the junction held 3 bases outside the gene matches. The CDR3 has 15 amino acids. This CDR3 reads CASSYAGVGTDTQYF. CDR3 DNA: TGTGCCAGCAGTTACGCGGGAGTCGGCACAGATACGCAGTATTTT.

This clonotype occurred a few times. The chain couples TRBV9 to TRBJ2-2, with D tentatively TRBD1 or TRBD2 (5 bases each). Germline CDR1 SGDLS, CDR2 YYNGEE. V was shortened by 3 bases and J by 0 bases, with 18 bases between the two germline ends. This CDR3 spans 18 amino acids. The chain's CDR3 is CASSAHSGTLANTGELFF. The CDR3 DNA is TGTGCCAGCAGCGCACACTCCGGGACGCTCGCGAACACCGGGGAGCTGTTTTTT.

The chain is built from TRBV29-1 and TRBJ2-3, with a tentative D call TRBD2 (6 bases). The V end lost 3 bases, the J end lost 2 bases, and 15 bases lay between the germline ends. The CDR3 runs 15 residues. In germline, CDR1 is SQVTM, CDR2 ANQGSEA. The chain's CDR3 is CSVDPEGEVTDTQYF. The DNA of the CDR3 is TGCAGCGTTGACCCGGAGGGAGAGGTCACAGATACGCAGTATTTT.

This clonotype was counted at least ten times. The chain couples TRBV6-6 to TRBJ2-3; no definite D call. CDR3 size: 13 residues. Trimming stripped 3 bases from V and 0 bases from J, with 4 bases between. Germline CDR1 and CDR2: MNHNY and SVGAGI (reference sequence). CDR3 protein: CASSYDSTDTQYF. As DNA, the CDR3 is TGTGCCAGCAGTTATGACAGCACAGATACGCAGTATTTT.